These 28 T cell receptor beta chains were all obtained from the same sample, sequenced in a study of T-cell memory formation after mild COVID-19. TCRdb processed the 5' RACE reads anew with MiXCR; each CDR3 protein has one entry. This sample carries 300,000 to 400,000 distinct CDR3 sequences, approximately 16% of them seen once, and the ten largest clones take 20% to 25%. The sample taken for sequencing was PBMCs or a T cell subset sorted from them (not recorded which). The receptors derive from a man aged 18 to 29 who had mild COVID-19 (a few samples of this study predate the infection). Cell type and time point are not known.

V is TRBV20-1 and J is TRBJ2-2; 12 positions agree with TRBD2. Germline-derived CDR1 and CDR2 are DFQATT and SNEGSKA (reference sequence). The CDR3 runs 16 residues. With 6 bases clipped from V and 4 bases from J, the junction kept 9 bases outside the gene matches. CDR3 sequence (DNA): TGCAGTGCCCCGACTAGCGGGGGCAAGAGCACCGGGGAGCTGTTTTTT. Translating gives CSAPTSGGKSTGELFF.

V is TRBV7-9 and J is TRBJ2-5; 7 bases fit TRBD1. CDR3 length: 17 residues. J lost 3 bases, V lost 5 bases, and 15 bases had no gene match. Per the germline V gene, CDR1 is SEHNR and CDR2 is FQNEAQ (reference sequence). CDR3 DNA: TGTGCCAGCAGCCCCCCGACAGGGCCCGTCCCCGAAGAGACCCAGTACTTC. This sequence encodes CASSPPTGPVPEETQYF. The variable domain in full, completed from reference TRBV7-9 and TRBJ2-5, reads DTGVSQNPRHKITKRGQNVTFRCDPISEHNRLYWYRQTLGQGPEFLTYFQNEAQLEKSRLLSDRFSAERPKGSFSTLEIQRTEQGDSAMYLCASSPPTGPVPEETQYFGPGTRLLVL.

The rearrangement uses TRBV20-1 and TRBJ2-4; 10 bases map to TRBD2. CDR3 length: 13 residues. V lost 2 bases, J lost 7 bases, and 2 bases stayed unmatched. Per the germline V gene, CDR1 is DFQATT and CDR2 is SNEGSKA (reference sequence). CDR3 sequence (DNA): TGCAGTGCTAGAACTAGCGGGGAGAACATTCAGTACTTC. Translating gives CSARTSGENIQYF.

The chain combines TRBV7-8 with TRBJ2-1; 11 nucleotides line up with TRBD1. There are 14 residues in the CDR3. Per the germline V gene, CDR1 is SGHVS and CDR2 is FQNEAQ. Trimming at V came to 5 bases and at J to 7 bases, leaving 4 bases not matched to a gene. The CDR3 nucleotides read TGTGCCAGCAGCCCTCGGGACAGGGGGAATGAGCAGTTCTTC. Protein: CASSPRDRGNEQFF.

This clonotype has a handful of counts. This chain connects TRBV20-1 to TRBJ2-3; 13 bases are a match to TRBD2. The length of the CDR3 is 17 residues. Germline V gives CDR1 DFQATT, CDR2 SNEGSKA (reference sequence). Trimming cost V 1 base and J 4 bases; bases outside gene matches: 8. CDR3: CSARGIPGLAGSDTQYF. CDR3 nucleotides: TGCAGTGCTAGAGGAATTCCGGGACTAGCGGGGTCAGATACGCAGTATTTT.

This clonotype appeared many times. The chain links TRBV12-3 or TRBV12-4 to TRBJ1-6, with unresolved D. The CDR3 runs 15 residues. V was trimmed by 3 bases and J by 0 bases, leaving 6 bases between them. The CDR3 DNA reads as TGTGCCAGCAGTTTGGCTAGCTCCTATAATTCACCCCTCCACTTT. Translation: CASSLASSYNSPLHF.

In this sample, this clonotype turned up a few times. The gene calls are TRBV7-6 and TRBJ1-2; a possible D gene is TRBD1 (5 bases). The CDR3 loop spans 16 amino acids. V shed 4 bases and J shed 3 bases, with 18 bases lying between them. Germline values: CDR1 SGHVS, CDR2 FNYEAQ. The CDR3 DNA sequence: TGTGCCAGCAGCTCGAGACAGAGTCCTCCCTACTATGGCTACACCTTC. The encoded protein is CASSSRQSPPYYGYTF. Complete variable domain (other parts from reference TRBV7-6 and TRBJ1-2): GAGVSQSPRYKVTKRGQDVALRCDPISGHVSLYWYRQALGQGPEFLTYFNYEAQQDKSGLPNDRFSAERPEGSISTLTIQRTEQRDSAMYRCASSSRQSPPYYGYTFGSGTRLTVV.

This clonotype has just a few counts. V is TRBV5-1 and J is TRBJ1-6, with D unresolved. With 4 bases removed from V and 7 bases from J, the gap between germline ends came to 12 bases. The CDR3 is 14 amino acids. The V gene's germline CDR1 is SGHRS and CDR2 YFSETQ. The DNA for the CDR3 is TGCGCCAGCAGCCGGGCGCTAGGGAATTCACCCCTCCACTTT. Translation: CASSRALGNSPLHF.

The rearrangement uses TRBV19 and TRBJ2-1; a possible D gene is TRBD1 (7 bases). Germline V lookup: CDR1 LNHDA, CDR2 SQIVND (reference sequence). V gave up 7 bases and J gave up 12 bases, with 16 bases separating them. The CDR3 spans 12 residues. CDR3 sequence: CASTGGGLGQFF. CDR3 DNA sequence: TGTGCCAGTACCGGAGGGGGCTTAGGGCAGTTCTTC.

The rearrangement joins TRBV7-9 to TRBJ1-6; TRBD1 is a possible D gene (5 bases). Trimming left V 6 bases short and J 1 base short, with 10 bases between. The germline V gene encodes CDR1 SEHNR and CDR2 FQNEAQ (reference sequence). The CDR3 runs 15 residues. CDR3: CASRMGGSYNSPLHF. The CDR3 nucleotides are TGTGCCAGCAGGATGGGGGGGTCCTATAATTCACCCCTCCACTTT. Looking up the rest from reference TRBV7-9 and TRBJ1-6 gives the full variable domain: DTGVSQNPRHKITKRGQNVTFRCDPISEHNRLYWYRQTLGQGPEFLTYFQNEAQLEKSRLLSDRFSAERPKGSFSTLEIQRTEQGDSAMYLCASRMGGSYNSPLHFGNGTRLTVT.

This chain links TRBV5-6 with TRBJ2-7, with 7 bases aligning to TRBD1. V was pared by 4 bases and J by 3 bases, with 13 bases of the junction left unmatched. CDR1 and CDR2 (germline): SGHDT, YYEEEE. The CDR3 spans 16 residues. CDR3 sequence reads: CASSTNRDRSIYEQYF. Written as DNA, the CDR3 is TGTGCCAGCAGCACAAACCGGGACAGATCAATCTACGAGCAGTACTTC.

The chain couples TRBV4-1 to TRBJ1-1; 8 bases are a match to TRBD1. This CDR3 spans 16 amino acids. Germline-derived CDR1 and CDR2 are MGHRA and YSYEKL. The junction had 6 bases not matched to a gene; V was cut back by 3 bases and J by 0 bases. CDR3 protein: CASSHLWTGMNTEAFF. CDR3 sequence (DNA): TGCGCCAGCAGCCACTTATGGACAGGGATGAACACTGAAGCTTTCTTT.

This clonotype was seen only a few times. The V and J genes are TRBV4-3 and TRBJ1-1; D gene unclear. The CDR3 is 16 amino acids. V dropped 1 base and J dropped 1 base, with 13 bases sitting between them. Germline CDR1 reads LGHNA; CDR2 reads YSLEER. In DNA, the CDR3 is TGCGCCAGCAGCCAAGTTGTCAGCGCTTCGAACACTGAAGCTTTCTTT. This codes for CASSQVVSASNTEAFF.

V and J are TRBV5-4 and TRBJ1-6; TRBD1 matches 7 bases. V gave up 5 bases and J gave up 10 bases; unmatched junction bases: 9. The CDR3 extends over 14 amino acids. Germline-derived CDR1 and CDR2 are SGHNT and YYREEE (reference sequence). The CDR3: CASRPHPGQSPLHF. In DNA form, the CDR3 reads TGTGCCAGCAGACCCCACCCGGGACAGTCACCCCTCCACTTT.

For the CDR3, the DNA is TGTGCCAGCAGAGTCAGACAGGGACAGAACTATGGCTACACCTTC. This translates into CASRVRQGQNYGYTF. V gene TRBV5-6 combines with J gene TRBJ1-2; 7 nucleotides match TRBD1. Looked up from germline, CDR1 is SGHDT and CDR2 is YYEEEE. V lost 5 bases to trimming and J lost 2 bases; unmatched junction nucleotides: 9. There are 15 residues in the CDR3.

The rearrangement joins TRBV7-2 to TRBJ1-1; D is undetermined. This CDR3 has 10 residues. CDR1 is SGHTA and CDR2 is FQGNSA in the germline V gene. The V and J ends lost 5 bases and 12 bases respectively, with 10 bases between them. CDR3 DNA: TGTGCCAGCAGCCCCCTAGGACCTTTCTTT. It is translated as CASSPLGPFF. Using reference TRBV7-2 and TRBJ1-1 for the parts outside the CDR3, the full variable domain is GAGVSQSPSNKVTEKGKDVELRCDPISGHTALYWYRQSLGQGLEFLIYFQGNSAPDKSGLPSDRFSAERTGGSVSTLTIQRTQQEDSAVYLCASSPLGPFFGQGTRLTVV.

This chain links TRBV4-2 with TRBJ1-5; D unclear. Germline CDR1 and CDR2: LGHNA and YNFKEQ. Trimming pared 0 bases from V and 5 bases from J, leaving 5 bases between. The CDR3 is made up of 13 amino acids. CDR3 sequence reads: CASSQDRDQPQHF. In DNA form, the CDR3 reads TGTGCCAGCAGCCAAGATCGAGATCAGCCCCAGCATTTT.

The rearrangement uses TRBV24-1 and TRBJ2-3, with no clear D. The germline gives CDR1 KGHDR, CDR2 SFDVKD. CDR3 length equals 12 residues. V was cut by 4 bases and J by 4 bases, with 5 bases left in between. CDR3 bases: TGTGCCACCAGTGAGGCGGCAGATACGCAGTATTTT. This translates into CATSEAADTQYF.

CDR3 nucleotide sequence: TGTGCCAGTCGGTCATATCTGGGGAGCAATCAGCCCCAGCATTTT. Translation: CASRSYLGSNQPQHF. The V and J genes are TRBV28 and TRBJ1-5; D is unclear. Trimming pared 9 bases from V and 1 base from J, leaving 16 bases between. Germline CDR1 and CDR2: MDHEN and SYDVKM. The CDR3 covers 15 residues. Using reference TRBV28 and TRBJ1-5 for the parts outside the CDR3, the full variable domain is DVKVTQSSRYLVKRTGEKVFLECVQDMDHENMFWYRQDPGLGLRLIYFSYDVKMKEKGDIPEGYSVSREKKERFSLILESASTNQTSMYLCASRSYLGSNQPQHFGDGTRLSIL.

This clonotype has just a few counts. The V call is TRBV25-1, the J call TRBJ2-3; no clear D gene. The CDR3 runs to 14 residues. CDR1 is MGHDK and CDR2 is SYGVNS in the germline V gene. The V end lost 8 bases, the J end lost 3 bases, and 15 bases lay between the germline ends. The CDR3 DNA reads TGTGCCAGCGGCCCCCCAGGCCGAACAGATACGCAGTATTTT. Its translation is CASGPPGRTDTQYF.

This clonotype was seen a handful of times. This chain links TRBV3-1 with TRBJ1-3; D unresolved. The germline V and J ends were trimmed by 5 bases and 2 bases, with 19 bases remaining between them. Germline values: CDR1 LGHDT, CDR2 YNNKEL (reference sequence). The CDR3 covers 17 residues. The CDR3 reads CASSGSPGRPAGNTIYF. In DNA, the CDR3 is TGTGCCAGCAGCGGGTCCCCCGGTAGACCCGCTGGAAACACCATATATTTT. The full variable domain, completed using reference TRBV3-1 and TRBJ1-3, is DTAVSQTPKYLVTQMGNDKSIKCEQNLGHDTMYWYKQDSKKFLKIMFSYNNKELIINETVPNRFSPKSPDKAHLNLHINSLELGDSAVYFCASSGSPGRPAGNTIYFGEGSWLTVV.

This clonotype has more than one count but fewer than ten. The V gene is TRBV5-1, the J gene TRBJ1-1; D gene uncertain. The V end lost 8 bases, the J end lost 1 base, and 9 bases lay between the germline ends. The CDR3 totals 12 residues. Germline V gene sequence: CDR1 SGHRS, CDR2 YFSETQ. DNA for the CDR3: TGCGCCAGTTCCCTAAAGAACACTGAAGCTTTCTTT. It encodes CASSLKNTEAFF.

CDR3 DNA: TGTGCCAGCAGTTACTCGCGGGGTAGCAATGAGCAGTTCTTC. Protein sequence: CASSYSRGSNEQFF. The chain employs TRBV6-5 and TRBJ2-1; maybe TRBD2 (6 bases). The V gene's germline CDR1 is MNHEY and CDR2 SVGAGI. Trimming stripped 0 bases from V and 6 bases from J, with 9 bases between. The CDR3 is 14 residues long.

The chain is built from TRBV5-1 and TRBJ2-6; TRBD1 or TRBD2 may be the D gene (5 bases each). This CDR3 has 17 residues. Per germline, CDR1 SGHRS and CDR2 YFSETQ. Trimming shortened V by 0 bases and J by 2 bases, and 12 bases separated the two germline ends. CDR3 nucleotides: TGCGCCAGCAGCTTGGCCCCAGGGCGGGCTGGGGCCAACGTCCTGACTTTC. Its translation: CASSLAPGRAGANVLTF.

The table lists this clonotype with a few counts. The V and J genes are TRBV29-1 and TRBJ1-2, with D unclear. Germline-derived CDR1 and CDR2 are SQVTM and ANQGSEA. This CDR3 spans 14 amino acids. V gave up 7 bases and J gave up 10 bases, with 25 bases separating them. The CDR3 loop reads CSALTSNSEADYTF. The CDR3, as DNA: TGCAGCGCTTTGACGTCGAACAGTGAGGCTGACTACACCTTC.

In this sample, this clonotype turned up a few times. The gene calls are TRBV12-3 or TRBV12-4 and TRBJ1-2; D gene unclear. Trimming stripped 7 bases from V and 1 base from J, with 13 bases between. The CDR3 has 14 residues. The CDR3 coding sequence is TGTGCCAGCACCCAAGAGGCTTTTAACTATGGCTACACCTTC. Translation: CASTQEAFNYGYTF.

This clonotype was recorded at least ten times. V is TRBV7-2 and J is TRBJ2-1, with TRBD2 matching 11 bases. V shed 5 bases, J shed 6 bases, and the junction held 6 bases outside the gene matches. The CDR3 runs 15 residues. In germline, CDR1 is SGHTA, CDR2 FQGNSA. The DNA of the CDR3 is TGTGCCAGCAGCACTCGACTAGCGGGGTCCAATGAGCAGTTCTTC. This gives the protein CASSTRLAGSNEQFF.

This clonotype has only a few counts. The chain employs TRBV10-3 and TRBJ1-2; D possibly corresponds to TRBD1 (5 bases). From germline, CDR1 is ENHRY and CDR2 SYGVKD. V was shortened by 4 bases and J by 6 bases, with 12 bases between the two germline ends. The CDR3 sequence is 13 residues long. As DNA, the CDR3 is TGTGCCATCAGTGTCAGCGGGGACGATGGCTACACCTTC. It codes for CAISVSGDDGYTF.